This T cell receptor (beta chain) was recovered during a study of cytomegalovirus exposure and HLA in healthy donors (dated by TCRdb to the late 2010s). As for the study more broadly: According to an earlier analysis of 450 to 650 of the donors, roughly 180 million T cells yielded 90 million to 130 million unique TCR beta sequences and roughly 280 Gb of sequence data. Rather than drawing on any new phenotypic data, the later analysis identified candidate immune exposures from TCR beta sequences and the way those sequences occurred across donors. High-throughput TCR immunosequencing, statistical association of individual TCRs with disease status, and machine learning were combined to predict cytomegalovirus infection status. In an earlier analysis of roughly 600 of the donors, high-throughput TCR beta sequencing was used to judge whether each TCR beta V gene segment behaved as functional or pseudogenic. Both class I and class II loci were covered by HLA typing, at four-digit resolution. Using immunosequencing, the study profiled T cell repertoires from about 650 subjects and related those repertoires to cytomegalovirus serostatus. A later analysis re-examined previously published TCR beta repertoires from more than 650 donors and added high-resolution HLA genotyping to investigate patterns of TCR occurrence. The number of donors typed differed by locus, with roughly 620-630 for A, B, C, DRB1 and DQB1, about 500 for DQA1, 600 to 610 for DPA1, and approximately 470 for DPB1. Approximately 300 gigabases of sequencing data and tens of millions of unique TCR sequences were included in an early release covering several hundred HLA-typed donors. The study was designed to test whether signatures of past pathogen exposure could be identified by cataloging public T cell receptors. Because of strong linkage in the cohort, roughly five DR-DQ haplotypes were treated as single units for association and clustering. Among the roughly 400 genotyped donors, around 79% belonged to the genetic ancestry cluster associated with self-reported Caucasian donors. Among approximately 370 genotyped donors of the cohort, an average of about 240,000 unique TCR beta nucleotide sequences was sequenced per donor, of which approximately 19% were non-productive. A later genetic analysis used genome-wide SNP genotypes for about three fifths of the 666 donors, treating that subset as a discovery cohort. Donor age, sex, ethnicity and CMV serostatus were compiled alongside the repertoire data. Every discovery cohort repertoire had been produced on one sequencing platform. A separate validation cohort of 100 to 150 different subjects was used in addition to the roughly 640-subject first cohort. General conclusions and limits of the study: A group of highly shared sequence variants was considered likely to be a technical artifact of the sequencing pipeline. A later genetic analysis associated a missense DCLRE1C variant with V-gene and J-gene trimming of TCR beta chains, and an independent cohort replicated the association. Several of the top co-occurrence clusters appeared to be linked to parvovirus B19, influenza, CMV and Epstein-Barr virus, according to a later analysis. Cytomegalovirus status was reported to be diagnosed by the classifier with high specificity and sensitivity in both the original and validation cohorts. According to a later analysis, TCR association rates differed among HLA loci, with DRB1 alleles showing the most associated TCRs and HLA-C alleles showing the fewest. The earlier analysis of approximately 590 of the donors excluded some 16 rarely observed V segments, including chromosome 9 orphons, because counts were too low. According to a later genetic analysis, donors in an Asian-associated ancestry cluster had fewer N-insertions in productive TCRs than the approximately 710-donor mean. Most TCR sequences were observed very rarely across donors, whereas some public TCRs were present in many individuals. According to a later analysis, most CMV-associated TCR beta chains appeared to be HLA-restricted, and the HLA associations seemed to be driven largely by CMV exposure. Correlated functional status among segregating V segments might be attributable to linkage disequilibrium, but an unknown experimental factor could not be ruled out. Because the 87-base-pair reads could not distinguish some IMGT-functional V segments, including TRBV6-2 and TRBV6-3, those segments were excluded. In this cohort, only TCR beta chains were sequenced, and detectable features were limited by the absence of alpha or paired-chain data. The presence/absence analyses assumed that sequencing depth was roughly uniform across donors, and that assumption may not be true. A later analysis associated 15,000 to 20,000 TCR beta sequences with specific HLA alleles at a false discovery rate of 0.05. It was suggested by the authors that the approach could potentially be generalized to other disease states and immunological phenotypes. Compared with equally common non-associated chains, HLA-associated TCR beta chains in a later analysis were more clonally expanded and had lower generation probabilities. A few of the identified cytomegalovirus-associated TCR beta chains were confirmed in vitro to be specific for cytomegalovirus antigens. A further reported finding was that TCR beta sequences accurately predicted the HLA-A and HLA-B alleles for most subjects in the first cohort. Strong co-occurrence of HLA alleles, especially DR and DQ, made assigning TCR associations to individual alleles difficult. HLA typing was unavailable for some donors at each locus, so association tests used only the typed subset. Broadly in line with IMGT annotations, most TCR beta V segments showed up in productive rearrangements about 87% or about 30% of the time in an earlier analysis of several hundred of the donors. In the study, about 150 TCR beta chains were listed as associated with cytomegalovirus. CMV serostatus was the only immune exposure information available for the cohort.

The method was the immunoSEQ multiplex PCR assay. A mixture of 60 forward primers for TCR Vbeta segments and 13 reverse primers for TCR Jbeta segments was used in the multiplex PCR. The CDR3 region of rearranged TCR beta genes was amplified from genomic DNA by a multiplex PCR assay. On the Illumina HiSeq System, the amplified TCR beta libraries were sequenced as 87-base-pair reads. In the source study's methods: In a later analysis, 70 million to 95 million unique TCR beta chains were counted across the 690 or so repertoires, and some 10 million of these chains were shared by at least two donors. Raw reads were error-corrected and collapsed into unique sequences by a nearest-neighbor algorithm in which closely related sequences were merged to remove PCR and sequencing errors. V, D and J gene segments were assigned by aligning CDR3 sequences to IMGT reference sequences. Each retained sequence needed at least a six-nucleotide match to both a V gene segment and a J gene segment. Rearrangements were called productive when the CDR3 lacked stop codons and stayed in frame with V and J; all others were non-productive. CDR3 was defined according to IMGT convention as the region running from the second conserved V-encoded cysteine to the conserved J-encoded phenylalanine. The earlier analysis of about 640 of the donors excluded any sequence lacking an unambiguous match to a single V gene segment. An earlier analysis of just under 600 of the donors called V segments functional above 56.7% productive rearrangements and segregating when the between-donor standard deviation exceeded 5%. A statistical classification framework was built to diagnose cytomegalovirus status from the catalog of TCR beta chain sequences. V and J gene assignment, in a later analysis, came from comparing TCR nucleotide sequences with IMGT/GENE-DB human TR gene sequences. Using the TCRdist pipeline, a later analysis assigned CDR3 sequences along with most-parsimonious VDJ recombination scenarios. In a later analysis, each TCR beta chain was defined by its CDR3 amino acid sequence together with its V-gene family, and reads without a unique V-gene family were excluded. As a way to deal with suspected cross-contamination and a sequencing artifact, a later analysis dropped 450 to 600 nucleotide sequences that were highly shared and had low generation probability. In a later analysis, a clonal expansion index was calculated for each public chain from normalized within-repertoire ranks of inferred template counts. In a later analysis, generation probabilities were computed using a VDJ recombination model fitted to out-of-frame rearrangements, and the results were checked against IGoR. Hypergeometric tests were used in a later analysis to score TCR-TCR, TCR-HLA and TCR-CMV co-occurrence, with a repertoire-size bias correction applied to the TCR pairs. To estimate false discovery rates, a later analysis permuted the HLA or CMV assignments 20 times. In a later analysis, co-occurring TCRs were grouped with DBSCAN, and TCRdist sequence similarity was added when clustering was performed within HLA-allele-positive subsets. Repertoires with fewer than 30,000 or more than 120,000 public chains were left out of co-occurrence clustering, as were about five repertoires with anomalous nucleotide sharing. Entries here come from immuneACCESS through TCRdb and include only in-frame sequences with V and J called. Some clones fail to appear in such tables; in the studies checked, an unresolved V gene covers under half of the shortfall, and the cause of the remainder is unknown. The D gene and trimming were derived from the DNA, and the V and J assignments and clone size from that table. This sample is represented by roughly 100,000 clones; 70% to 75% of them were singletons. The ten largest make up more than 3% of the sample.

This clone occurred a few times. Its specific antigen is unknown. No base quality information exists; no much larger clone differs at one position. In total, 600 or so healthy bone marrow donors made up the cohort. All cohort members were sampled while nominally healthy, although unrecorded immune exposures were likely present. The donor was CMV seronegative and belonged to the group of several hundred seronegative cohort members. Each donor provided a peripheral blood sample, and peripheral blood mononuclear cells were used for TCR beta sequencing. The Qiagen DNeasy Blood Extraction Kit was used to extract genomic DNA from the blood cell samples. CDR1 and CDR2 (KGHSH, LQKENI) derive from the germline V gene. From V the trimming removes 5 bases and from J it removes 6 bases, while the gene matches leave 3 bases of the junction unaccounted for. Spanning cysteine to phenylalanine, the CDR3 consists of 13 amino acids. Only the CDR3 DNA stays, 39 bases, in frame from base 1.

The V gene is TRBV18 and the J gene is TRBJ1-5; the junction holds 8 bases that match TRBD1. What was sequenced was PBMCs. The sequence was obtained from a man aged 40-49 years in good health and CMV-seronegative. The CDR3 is CASSGQGGQPQHF. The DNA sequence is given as TGTGCCAGCTCAGGACAGGGAGGTCAGCCCCAGCATTTT. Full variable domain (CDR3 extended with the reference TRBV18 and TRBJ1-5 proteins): NAGVMQNPRHLVRRRGQEARLRCSPMKGHSHVYWYRQLPEEGLKFMVYLQKENIIDESGMPKERFSAEFPKEGPSILRIQQVVRGDSAAYFCASSGQGGQPQHFGDGTRLSIL.